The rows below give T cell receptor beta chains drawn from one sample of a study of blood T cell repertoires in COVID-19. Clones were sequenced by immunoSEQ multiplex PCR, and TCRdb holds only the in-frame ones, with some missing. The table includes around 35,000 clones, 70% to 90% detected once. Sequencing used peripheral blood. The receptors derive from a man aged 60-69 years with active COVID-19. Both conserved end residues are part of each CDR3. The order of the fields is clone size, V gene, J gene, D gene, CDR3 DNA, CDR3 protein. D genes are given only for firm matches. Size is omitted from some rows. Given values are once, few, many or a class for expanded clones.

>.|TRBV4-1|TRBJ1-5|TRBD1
TGCGCCAGCAGCCAAGAAATACAGGGGGCCGCCCTTTATAGCAATCAGCCCCAGCATTTT
CASSQEIQGAALYSNQPQHF
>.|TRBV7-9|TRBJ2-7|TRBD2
TGTGCCAGCAGCTTAACGACTAGCGGGCCCTCCTACGAGCAGTACTTC
CASSLTTSGPSYEQYF
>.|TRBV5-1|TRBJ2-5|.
TGCGCCAGCAGCTCACAGCCCCAAGAGACCCAGTACTTC
CASSSQPQETQYF
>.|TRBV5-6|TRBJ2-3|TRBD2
TGTGCCAGCAGCTCGACTAGCTGGCCAGATACGCAGTATTTT
CASSSTSWPDTQYF
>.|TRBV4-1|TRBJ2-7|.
TGCGCCAGCAGCCCCCCCTACAAAGCGAGGCCCTACGAGCAGTACTTC
CASSPPYKARPYEQYF
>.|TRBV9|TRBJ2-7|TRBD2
TGTGCCAGCAGCCCGAGACTAGCGGGAAACTACGAGCAGTACTTC
CASSPRLAGNYEQYF
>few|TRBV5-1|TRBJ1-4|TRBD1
TGCGCCAGCAGCCGGGACAGAGAAAAACTGTTTTTT
CASSRDREKLFF
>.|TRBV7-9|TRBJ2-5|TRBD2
TGTGCCAGCAGCTCCCCACTAGCGGGTACGGGGGAGACCCAGTACTTC
CASSSPLAGTGETQYF
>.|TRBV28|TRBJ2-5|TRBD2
TGTGCCAGCAGCGCGGGAGTGGGGTCCTGGGAGACCCAGTACTTC
CASSAGVGSWETQYF
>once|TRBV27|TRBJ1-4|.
TGTGCCAGCAGTCGATGGGGGGGGGCAGGAGTTGGAGAAAAACTGTTTTTT
CASSRWGGAGVGEKLFF
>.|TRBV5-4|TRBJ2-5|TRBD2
TGTGCCAGCAGCACGCATAGGCTAGCGGGAGGAATCCAAGAGACCCAGTACTTC
CASSTHRLAGGIQETQYF
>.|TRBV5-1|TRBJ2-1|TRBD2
TGCGCCAGCAGCTCCTCCCCGGGACTAGCGGGAGGGTTGACCTACAATGAGCAGTTCTTC
CASSSSPGLAGGLTYNEQFF
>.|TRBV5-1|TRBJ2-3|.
TGCGCCAGCAGCTTGGCCGAGGATACGCAGTATTTT
CASSLAEDTQYF
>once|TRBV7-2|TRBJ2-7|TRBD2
TGTGCCAGCAGTCCGGGACTAGCGGGATCCTACGAGCAGTACTTC
CASSPGLAGSYEQYF
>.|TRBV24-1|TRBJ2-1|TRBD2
TGTGCCACCAGTGATAGGCTAGCGGCCTACAATGAGCAGTTCTTC
CATSDRLAAYNEQFF
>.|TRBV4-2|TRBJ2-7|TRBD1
TGTGCCAGCAGCCAATGGGACAGTCCCTACGAGCAGTACTTC
CASSQWDSPYEQYF
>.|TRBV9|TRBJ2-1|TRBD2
TGTGCCAGCAGCGTAGCCCCCCGGACTAGCGGGAGGGGGTATTACAATGAGCAGTTCTTC
CASSVAPRTSGRGYYNEQFF
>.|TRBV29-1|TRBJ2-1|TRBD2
TGCAGCGTTAGTACGGCTAGCGGGAGCAATGAGCAGTTCTTC
CSVSTASGSNEQFF
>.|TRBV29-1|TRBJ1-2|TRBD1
TGCAGCGTCGACTGGACAGGGAGGGAATATGGCTACACCTTC
CSVDWTGREYGYTF
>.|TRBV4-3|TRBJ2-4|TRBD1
TGCGCCAGCAGCTTGGGACAGGGCCATGGGCTGGACATTCAGTACTTC
CASSLGQGHGLDIQYF
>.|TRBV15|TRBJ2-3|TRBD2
TGTGCCACCACCTCGAGCGGGAGGGCCGAAGATACGCAGTATTTT
CATTSSGRAEDTQYF
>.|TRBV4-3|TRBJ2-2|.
TGCGCCAGCAGCCAAGGGCCAGCGGAGGCGAACACCGGGGAGCTGTTTTTT
CASSQGPAEANTGELFF
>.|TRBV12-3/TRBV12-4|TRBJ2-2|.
TGTGCCAGCAGTTTATCGGGGGGCTGGGAGCTGTTTTTT
CASSLSGGWELFF
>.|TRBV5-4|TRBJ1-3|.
TGTGCCAGCAGCTTATCAGGGACTGGAAACACCATATATTTT
CASSLSGTGNTIYF
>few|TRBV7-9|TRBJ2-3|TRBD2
TGTGCCAGCAGCCTTGCCTTGGGGGGGGACACAGATACGCAGTATTTT
CASSLALGGDTDTQYF
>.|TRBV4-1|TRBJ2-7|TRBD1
TGCGCCAGCAGCCAAGGCCGGGACAGGTCCTACGAGCAGTACTTC
CASSQGRDRSYEQYF
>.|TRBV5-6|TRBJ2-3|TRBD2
TGTGCCAGCAGCTTGGCCCCGGGACTAGCGGGAGGCCCAGATACGCAGTATTTT
CASSLAPGLAGGPDTQYF
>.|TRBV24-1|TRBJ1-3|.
TGTGCCACCAGTGAGGCCGACAGTGCGCCTGGAAACACCATATATTTT
CATSEADSAPGNTIYF
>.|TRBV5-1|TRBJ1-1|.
TGCGCCAGCAGCCGGGACATAGACACTGAAGCTTTCTTT
CASSRDIDTEAFF
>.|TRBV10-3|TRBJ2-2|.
TGTGCCATCAGTGTCACAGGGTTGAACACCGGGGAGCTGTTTTTT
CAISVTGLNTGELFF
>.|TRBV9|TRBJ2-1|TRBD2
TGTGCCAGCAGCTGGACTAGCGGGGGCACAGTTGAGCAGTTCTTC
CASSWTSGGTVEQFF
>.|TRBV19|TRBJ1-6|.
TGTGCCAGTAAAATAATAGGACACAGGGATAATTCACCCCTCCACTTT
CASKIIGHRDNSPLHF
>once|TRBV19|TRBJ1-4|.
TGTGCCAGTATGACGGCGGTTGGAAATCCGGAAAAACTGTTTTTT
CASMTAVGNPEKLFF
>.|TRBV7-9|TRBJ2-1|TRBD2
TGTGCCAGCGCGGGACTAGCGGGCAATGAGCAGTTCTTC
CASAGLAGNEQFF
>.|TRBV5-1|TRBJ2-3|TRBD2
TGCGCCAGCAGCCCGGGACTAGCGGGACCCACAGATACGCAGTATTTT
CASSPGLAGPTDTQYF
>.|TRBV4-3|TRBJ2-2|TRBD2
TGCGCCAGCAGCCAAGAAAGGATAGCGGGAACACCCGGGGAGCTGTTTTTT
CASSQERIAGTPGELFF
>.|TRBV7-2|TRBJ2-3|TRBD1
TGTGCCAGCAGCCATGGGACAGCCACAGATACGCAGTATTTT
CASSHGTATDTQYF
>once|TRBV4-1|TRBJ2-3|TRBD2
TGCGCCAGCAGCCAAGCTAGCGGGCCAGACACAGATACGCAGTATTTT
CASSQASGPDTDTQYF
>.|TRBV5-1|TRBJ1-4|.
TGCGCCAGCAGCAGGAGGACGGCTGCAGCTAATGAAAAACTGTTTTTT
CASSRRTAAANEKLFF
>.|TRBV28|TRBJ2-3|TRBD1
TGTGCCAGCAGTTTACCCACAGGGGGCACAGATACGCAGTATTTT
CASSLPTGGTDTQYF
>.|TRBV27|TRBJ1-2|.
TGTGCCAGCAGATCAGGGGACGGCTACACCTTC
CASRSGDGYTF
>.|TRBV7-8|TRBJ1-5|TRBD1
TGTGCCAGCAGCTGGGACAGGGGGTCGGCTCAGCCCCAGCATTTT
CASSWDRGSAQPQHF
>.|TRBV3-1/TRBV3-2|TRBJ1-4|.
TGTGCCAGCAGCCAAGGGCCGGCAGGGGAAGAAAAACTGTTTTTT
CASSQGPAGEEKLFF
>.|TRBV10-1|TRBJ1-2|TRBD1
TGCGCCAGCAGTCCCGGGACAGGGAATGGCTACACCTTC
CASSPGTGNGYTF
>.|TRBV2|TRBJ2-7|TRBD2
TGTGCCAGCAGTTCAATGACTAGCGGGAGGGACGAGCAGTACTTC
CASSSMTSGRDEQYF
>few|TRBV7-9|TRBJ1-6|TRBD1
TGTGCCAGCGTCTCCCAGGGGGCCTATAATTCACCCCTCCACTTT
CASVSQGAYNSPLHF
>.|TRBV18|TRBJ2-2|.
TGTGCCAGCTCACCACGAGCGGGCCGCGTAGAGCTGTTTTTT
CASSPRAGRVELFF
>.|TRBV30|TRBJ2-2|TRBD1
TGTGTCTCGTCGACAGGGGAAGTCGGGGAGCTGTTTTTT
CVSSTGEVGELFF
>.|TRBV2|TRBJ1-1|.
TGTGCCAGCATTGAACCGGGAGCCAACACTGAAGCTTTCTTT
CASIEPGANTEAFF
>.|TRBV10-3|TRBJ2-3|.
TGTGCCATCAGTGGCAGGGGAGAAGATACGCAGTATTTT
CAISGRGEDTQYF
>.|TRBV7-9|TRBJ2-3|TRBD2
TGTGCCAGCAGCTTCGGACTAGCGGCCTCCACAGATACGCAGTATTTT
CASSFGLAASTDTQYF
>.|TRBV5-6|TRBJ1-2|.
TGTGCCAGCAGCTTGTATGATGGCTACACCTTC
CASSLYDGYTF
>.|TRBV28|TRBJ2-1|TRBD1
TGTGCCAGCACAAGTCCGGGACAGATCCCCGACAATGAGCAGTTCTTC
CASTSPGQIPDNEQFF
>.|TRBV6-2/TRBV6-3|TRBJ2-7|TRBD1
TGTGCCAGCAGCTTGGCACCACGCACCGGGACAGGAGCCCACGAGCAGTACTTC
CASSLAPRTGTGAHEQYF
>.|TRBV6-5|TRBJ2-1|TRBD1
TGTGCCAGCAGCCCCGGACAGGCGATCTACAATGAGCAGTTCTTC
CASSPGQAIYNEQFF
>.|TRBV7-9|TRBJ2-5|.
TGTGCCAGCAGCTTAGTTTGGGGGGCGCGGGAGTCCCAAGAGACCCAGTACTTC
CASSLVWGARESQETQYF
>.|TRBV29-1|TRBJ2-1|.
TGCAGCGTTGAAAAGGGAGGTCCCAATGAGCAGTTCTTC
CSVEKGGPNEQFF
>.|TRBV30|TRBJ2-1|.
TGTGCCTGGAGTGTCTACCCACGAGGTGACAATGAGCAGTTCTTC
CAWSVYPRGDNEQFF
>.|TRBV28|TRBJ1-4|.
TGTGCCAGCAGTTTATCGGGGGGGTTTGCTGAAAAACTGTTTTTT
CASSLSGGFAEKLFF